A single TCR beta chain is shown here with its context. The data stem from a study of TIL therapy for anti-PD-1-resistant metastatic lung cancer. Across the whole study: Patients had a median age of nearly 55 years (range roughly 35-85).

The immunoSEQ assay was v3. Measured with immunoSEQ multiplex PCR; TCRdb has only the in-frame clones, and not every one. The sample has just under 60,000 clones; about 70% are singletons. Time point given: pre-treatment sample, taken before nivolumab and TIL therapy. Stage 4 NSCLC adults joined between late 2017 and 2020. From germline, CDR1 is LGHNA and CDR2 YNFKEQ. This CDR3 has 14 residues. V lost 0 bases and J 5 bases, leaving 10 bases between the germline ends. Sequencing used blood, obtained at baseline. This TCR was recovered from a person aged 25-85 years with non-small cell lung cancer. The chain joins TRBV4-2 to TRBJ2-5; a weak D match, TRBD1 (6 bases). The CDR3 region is CASSQDRGGETQYF. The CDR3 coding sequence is TGTGCCAGCAGCCAAGACAGGGGCGGCGAGACCCAGTACTTC.